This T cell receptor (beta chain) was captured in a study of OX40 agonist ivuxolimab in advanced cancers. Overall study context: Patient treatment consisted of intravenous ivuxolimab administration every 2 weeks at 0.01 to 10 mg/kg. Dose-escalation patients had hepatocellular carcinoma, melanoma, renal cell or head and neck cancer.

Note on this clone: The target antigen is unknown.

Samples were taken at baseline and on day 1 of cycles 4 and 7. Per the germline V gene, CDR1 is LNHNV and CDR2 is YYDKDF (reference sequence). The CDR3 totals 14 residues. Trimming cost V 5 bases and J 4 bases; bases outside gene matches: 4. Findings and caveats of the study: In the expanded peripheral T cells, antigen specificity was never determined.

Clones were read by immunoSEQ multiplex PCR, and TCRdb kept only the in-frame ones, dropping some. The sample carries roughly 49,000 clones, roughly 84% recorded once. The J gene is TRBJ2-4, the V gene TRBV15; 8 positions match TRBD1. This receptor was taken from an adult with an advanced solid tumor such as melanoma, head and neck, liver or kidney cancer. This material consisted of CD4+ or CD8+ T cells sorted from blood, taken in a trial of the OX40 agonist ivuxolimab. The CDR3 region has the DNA TGTGCCACCAGCGCAACAGGGGGGAAAAACATTCAGTACTTC. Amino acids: CATSATGGKNIQYF.